Listed below are T cell receptor beta chains from one sample, sequenced in a study of blood T cell repertoires in COVID-19. Clones were sequenced by immunoSEQ multiplex PCR, and TCRdb holds only the in-frame ones, with some missing. The table records about 140,000 clones, around 90% of them present only once. Material: peripheral blood. These receptors came from a human donor in a cohort sampled during active COVID-19. CDR3s include the opening cysteine and the closing phenylalanine or tryptophan. A D gene is named only where the DNA matches it firmly. A row's size may be missing; if present it is once, few, many or a size class.

clone_size: -
v_call: TRBV2
d_call: -
j_call: TRBJ2-5
cdr3_nt: TGTGCCAGCTGGGCGGGGACCCAGTACTTC
cdr3_aa: CASWAGTQYF

clone_size: -
v_call: TRBV4-1
d_call: -
j_call: TRBJ1-2
cdr3_nt: TGCGCCAGCAGCCAAGCCCTCGGACAGTATGGCTACACCTTC
cdr3_aa: CASSQALGQYGYTF

clone_size: -
v_call: TRBV6-1
d_call: -
j_call: TRBJ2-5
cdr3_nt: TGTGCCAGCAGTGAATTCAGAAGGCCAGGGAAGGAGACCCAGTACTTC
cdr3_aa: CASSEFRRPGKETQYF

clone_size: -
v_call: TRBV14
d_call: TRBD2
j_call: TRBJ2-1
cdr3_nt: TGTGCCAGCAGCCAAGCCCGGACTAGTAACAATGAGCAGTTCTTC
cdr3_aa: CASSQARTSNNEQFF

clone_size: -
v_call: TRBV2
d_call: -
j_call: TRBJ1-5
cdr3_nt: TGTGCCAGCAGTGACAGGGGAGGCAATCAGCCCCAGCATTTT
cdr3_aa: CASSDRGGNQPQHF

clone_size: -
v_call: TRBV5-4
d_call: -
j_call: TRBJ2-1
cdr3_nt: TGTGCCAGCAGCTTGGCCGCGGGTCGGAGGTACGATGAGCAGTTCTTC
cdr3_aa: CASSLAAGRRYDEQFF

clone_size: -
v_call: TRBV19
d_call: TRBD2
j_call: TRBJ2-1
cdr3_nt: TGTGCCAGTACGGAGAGTGGGACTAGGGTCCACAATGAGCAGTTCTTC
cdr3_aa: CASTESGTRVHNEQFF

clone_size: -
v_call: TRBV7-9
d_call: -
j_call: TRBJ2-1
cdr3_nt: TGTGCCAGCAGCCTCCGGGCAGGGACCTACAATGAGCAGTTCTTC
cdr3_aa: CASSLRAGTYNEQFF

clone_size: -
v_call: TRBV2
d_call: TRBD1
j_call: TRBJ1-4
cdr3_nt: TGTGCCAGCAGTGGACGGACAGGGGTTGAAAAACTGTTTTTT
cdr3_aa: CASSGRTGVEKLFF

clone_size: -
v_call: TRBV27
d_call: TRBD1
j_call: TRBJ2-6
cdr3_nt: TGTGCCAGCTCCCCGGGACAGGGGTCAGCTGGGGCCAACGTCCTGACTTTC
cdr3_aa: CASSPGQGSAGANVLTF

clone_size: -
v_call: TRBV6-5
d_call: -
j_call: TRBJ2-3
cdr3_nt: TGTGCCAGCAGTTACAGGCTAGTGGCAGATACGCAGTATTTT
cdr3_aa: CASSYRLVADTQYF

clone_size: -
v_call: TRBV7-3
d_call: TRBD2
j_call: TRBJ2-3
cdr3_nt: TGTGCCAGCAGCCCCTTAGCGGGCTCTAGCACAGATACGCAGTATTTT
cdr3_aa: CASSPLAGSSTDTQYF

clone_size: -
v_call: TRBV7-9
d_call: -
j_call: TRBJ1-4
cdr3_nt: TGTGCCAGCAGCTTAGCCCGGCAGGGTAATGAAAAACTGTTTTTT
cdr3_aa: CASSLARQGNEKLFF

clone_size: -
v_call: TRBV3-1/TRBV3-2
d_call: TRBD2
j_call: TRBJ2-1
cdr3_nt: TGTGCCAGCGACCGGGCGGGGGGAACGGATGAGCAGTTCTTC
cdr3_aa: CASDRAGGTDEQFF

clone_size: few
v_call: TRBV10-3
d_call: TRBD2
j_call: TRBJ2-1
cdr3_nt: TGTGCCATCAGTGTCTTACCTGGGGGGGAGGTTGAGCAGTTCTTC
cdr3_aa: CAISVLPGGEVEQFF

clone_size: -
v_call: TRBV7-2
d_call: TRBD1
j_call: TRBJ1-1
cdr3_nt: TGTGCCAGCAGCCTACAGGGGTGGGGCACTGAAGCTTTCTTT
cdr3_aa: CASSLQGWGTEAFF

clone_size: -
v_call: TRBV5-1
d_call: TRBD1
j_call: TRBJ2-5
cdr3_nt: TGCGCCAGCAGTTTGCAGGGGGCTTTCGGAGAGACCCAGTACTTC
cdr3_aa: CASSLQGAFGETQYF

clone_size: -
v_call: TRBV7-8
d_call: -
j_call: TRBJ2-2
cdr3_nt: TGTGCCAGCAGCCGGCGAGCTGGAGCGAACACCGGGGAGCTGTTTTTT
cdr3_aa: CASSRRAGANTGELFF

clone_size: -
v_call: TRBV7-6
d_call: -
j_call: TRBJ1-4
cdr3_nt: TGTGCCAGCAGCTTAGGCAGTAATGAAAAACTGTTTTTT
cdr3_aa: CASSLGSNEKLFF

clone_size: once
v_call: TRBV6-4
d_call: -
j_call: TRBJ1-1
cdr3_nt: TGTGCCAGCAGTGACTTTGCGGTGAGACAGGATAAGTCTTCTGAAGCTTTCTTT
cdr3_aa: CASSDFAVRQDKSSEAFF

clone_size: -
v_call: TRBV5-1
d_call: -
j_call: TRBJ2-1
cdr3_nt: TGCGCCAGCAGCTTGATTGCTAGTCCAAATGAGCAGTTCTTC
cdr3_aa: CASSLIASPNEQFF

clone_size: -
v_call: TRBV10-3
d_call: -
j_call: TRBJ2-3
cdr3_nt: TGTGCCATCCGCGGGGCGGCCCCGTACCGCATGGGCACAGATACGCAGTATTTT
cdr3_aa: CAIRGAAPYRMGTDTQYF

clone_size: once
v_call: TRBV11-2
d_call: -
j_call: TRBJ1-2
cdr3_nt: TGTGCCAGCCATGGCTACAGAGACTATGGCTACACCTTC
cdr3_aa: CASHGYRDYGYTF

clone_size: -
v_call: TRBV19
d_call: TRBD1
j_call: TRBJ1-4
cdr3_nt: TGTGCCAGTAGTCCCCGTCAGGGACAGGGTGGAAAACTGTTTTTT
cdr3_aa: CASSPRQGQGGKLFF

clone_size: -
v_call: TRBV5-1
d_call: TRBD1
j_call: TRBJ2-6
cdr3_nt: TGCGCCAGCAGCTTGAGGGACAGGGGGTATTTCAGGGCCAACGTCCTGACTTTC
cdr3_aa: CASSLRDRGYFRANVLTF

clone_size: -
v_call: TRBV15
d_call: TRBD1
j_call: TRBJ2-7
cdr3_nt: TGTGCCACCAGCAGAGATATGGGACAGGTATCCTACGAGCAGTACTTC
cdr3_aa: CATSRDMGQVSYEQYF

clone_size: -
v_call: TRBV19
d_call: TRBD2
j_call: TRBJ2-1
cdr3_nt: TGTGCCAGTAGTATGCTAGCGGGATCACCCTCCTACAATGAGCAGTTCTTC
cdr3_aa: CASSMLAGSPSYNEQFF

clone_size: -
v_call: TRBV4-2
d_call: -
j_call: TRBJ2-1
cdr3_nt: TGTGCCAGCAGCCAAGAGCGAAGCGACTACAATGAGCAGTTCTTC
cdr3_aa: CASSQERSDYNEQFF

clone_size: -
v_call: TRBV28
d_call: TRBD1
j_call: TRBJ1-5
cdr3_nt: TGTGCCAGCAGCACAACCGGGACAGGGGTTAACCAGCCCCAGCATTTT
cdr3_aa: CASSTTGTGVNQPQHF

clone_size: -
v_call: TRBV28
d_call: TRBD1
j_call: TRBJ1-2
cdr3_nt: TGTGCCAGCAGTTCGGGACAGGGCTACTATGGCTACACCTTC
cdr3_aa: CASSSGQGYYGYTF

clone_size: -
v_call: TRBV5-4
d_call: TRBD1
j_call: TRBJ1-1
cdr3_nt: TGTGCCAGCAGCGGACAGGGGTGGAACACTGAAGCTTTCTTT
cdr3_aa: CASSGQGWNTEAFF

clone_size: -
v_call: TRBV12-5
d_call: TRBD1
j_call: TRBJ2-7
cdr3_nt: TGTGCTAGTGGTTTGGGACAGGGTAGGTACGAGCAGTACTTC
cdr3_aa: CASGLGQGRYEQYF

clone_size: -
v_call: TRBV7-9
d_call: TRBD2
j_call: TRBJ2-5
cdr3_nt: TGTGCCAGCAGCTTAGTAGGGAGGGAAGAGACCCAGTACTTC
cdr3_aa: CASSLVGREETQYF

clone_size: -
v_call: TRBV12-3/TRBV12-4
d_call: -
j_call: TRBJ1-4
cdr3_nt: TGTGCCAGCAGTGCAGATTCTAATGAAAAACTGTTTTTT
cdr3_aa: CASSADSNEKLFF

clone_size: -
v_call: TRBV9
d_call: -
j_call: TRBJ1-1
cdr3_nt: TGTGCCAGCAGCGTGGGGCTTGGCGCTGAAGCTTTCTTT
cdr3_aa: CASSVGLGAEAFF

clone_size: -
v_call: TRBV7-8
d_call: TRBD1
j_call: TRBJ2-2
cdr3_nt: TGTGCCAGCAGTATCGGCTGGGACAGGGCCACCGGGGAGCTGTTTTTT
cdr3_aa: CASSIGWDRATGELFF

clone_size: once
v_call: TRBV27
d_call: -
j_call: TRBJ1-5
cdr3_nt: TGTGCCAGCAGTATCAGGGTGGGCCAGCCCCAGCATTTT
cdr3_aa: CASSIRVGQPQHF

clone_size: once
v_call: TRBV14
d_call: -
j_call: TRBJ1-2
cdr3_nt: TGTGCCAGCAGCCAAGTTCGTCTCCGGGGCTACACCTTC
cdr3_aa: CASSQVRLRGYTF

clone_size: once
v_call: TRBV28
d_call: TRBD2
j_call: TRBJ2-5
cdr3_nt: TGTGCCAGCAGTTTACGACTAGCGGGACAAGAGACCCAGTACTTC
cdr3_aa: CASSLRLAGQETQYF

clone_size: few
v_call: TRBV7-2
d_call: TRBD1
j_call: TRBJ2-5
cdr3_nt: TGTGCCAGCAGCCGCCGGGGACAGGGGGAGACCCAGTACTTC
cdr3_aa: CASSRRGQGETQYF

clone_size: few
v_call: TRBV7-2
d_call: -
j_call: TRBJ2-3
cdr3_nt: TGTGCCAGCAGCGGCGGGGTCTCAGATACGCAGTATTTT
cdr3_aa: CASSGGVSDTQYF

clone_size: -
v_call: TRBV27
d_call: TRBD1
j_call: TRBJ2-7
cdr3_nt: TGTGCCAGCAGTCTTAGGGGGCTCATCCACGAGCAGTACTTC
cdr3_aa: CASSLRGLIHEQYF

clone_size: -
v_call: TRBV28
d_call: -
j_call: TRBJ1-6
cdr3_nt: TGTGCCAGCAGAATAACAGGGTTTCCCCTCCACTTT
cdr3_aa: CASRITGFPLHF

clone_size: -
v_call: TRBV28
d_call: -
j_call: TRBJ2-1
cdr3_nt: TGTGCCAGCAGTTTACAGGGGCTCACGTACAATGAGCAGTTCTTC
cdr3_aa: CASSLQGLTYNEQFF

clone_size: -
v_call: TRBV18
d_call: TRBD1
j_call: TRBJ2-1
cdr3_nt: TGTGCCAGCTCACCGAGACAGGGAAGCTACAATGAGCAGTTCTTC
cdr3_aa: CASSPRQGSYNEQFF

clone_size: once
v_call: TRBV3-1/TRBV3-2
d_call: TRBD1
j_call: TRBJ2-7
cdr3_nt: TGTGCCAGCAGCCAGGGACAGGTATGGCCCTACGAGCAGTACTTC
cdr3_aa: CASSQGQVWPYEQYF

clone_size: -
v_call: TRBV19
d_call: TRBD1
j_call: TRBJ1-6
cdr3_nt: TGTGCCAGTAGTGGCTCCGACAGGGGACTCTATAATTCACCCCTCCACTTT
cdr3_aa: CASSGSDRGLYNSPLHF

clone_size: -
v_call: TRBV6-5
d_call: TRBD1
j_call: TRBJ2-1
cdr3_nt: TGTGCCAGCAGTTACCTGGACAGGGTATCCAATGAGCAGTTCTTC
cdr3_aa: CASSYLDRVSNEQFF

clone_size: once
v_call: TRBV19
d_call: TRBD2
j_call: TRBJ2-7
cdr3_nt: TGTGCCAGTAGTGACATAGCGGGACACTCCTCCTACGAGCAGTACTTC
cdr3_aa: CASSDIAGHSSYEQYF

clone_size: -
v_call: TRBV5-6
d_call: -
j_call: TRBJ1-2
cdr3_nt: TGTGCCAGCAGCTCAACTCCGGGGGGGCGTCTAGAGGGCTACACCTTC
cdr3_aa: CASSSTPGGRLEGYTF

clone_size: -
v_call: TRBV5-1
d_call: TRBD2
j_call: TRBJ2-1
cdr3_nt: TGCGCCAGCAGCTCCCTAGCGGGGAAGGACAATGAGCAGTTCTTC
cdr3_aa: CASSSLAGKDNEQFF